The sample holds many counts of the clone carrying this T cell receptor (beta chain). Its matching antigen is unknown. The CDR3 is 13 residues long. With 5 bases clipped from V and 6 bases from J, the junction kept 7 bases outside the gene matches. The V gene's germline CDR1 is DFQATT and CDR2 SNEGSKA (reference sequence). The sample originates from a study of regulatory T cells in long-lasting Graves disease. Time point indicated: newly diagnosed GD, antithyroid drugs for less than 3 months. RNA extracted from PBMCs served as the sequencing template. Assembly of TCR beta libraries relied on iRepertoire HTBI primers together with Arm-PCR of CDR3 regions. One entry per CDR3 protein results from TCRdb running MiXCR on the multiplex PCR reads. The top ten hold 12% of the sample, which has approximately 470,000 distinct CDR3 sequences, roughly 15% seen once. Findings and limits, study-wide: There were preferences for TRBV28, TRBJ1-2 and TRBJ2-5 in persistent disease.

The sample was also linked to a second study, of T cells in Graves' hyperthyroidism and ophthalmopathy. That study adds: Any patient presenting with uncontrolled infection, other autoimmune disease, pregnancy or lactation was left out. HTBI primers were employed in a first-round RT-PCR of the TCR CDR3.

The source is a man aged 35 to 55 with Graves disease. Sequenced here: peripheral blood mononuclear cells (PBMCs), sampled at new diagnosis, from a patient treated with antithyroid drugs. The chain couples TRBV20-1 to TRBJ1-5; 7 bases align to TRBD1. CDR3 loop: CSAEGGDGQPQHF. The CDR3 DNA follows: TGCAGTGCTGAAGGGGGCGACGGTCAGCCCCAGCATTTT.